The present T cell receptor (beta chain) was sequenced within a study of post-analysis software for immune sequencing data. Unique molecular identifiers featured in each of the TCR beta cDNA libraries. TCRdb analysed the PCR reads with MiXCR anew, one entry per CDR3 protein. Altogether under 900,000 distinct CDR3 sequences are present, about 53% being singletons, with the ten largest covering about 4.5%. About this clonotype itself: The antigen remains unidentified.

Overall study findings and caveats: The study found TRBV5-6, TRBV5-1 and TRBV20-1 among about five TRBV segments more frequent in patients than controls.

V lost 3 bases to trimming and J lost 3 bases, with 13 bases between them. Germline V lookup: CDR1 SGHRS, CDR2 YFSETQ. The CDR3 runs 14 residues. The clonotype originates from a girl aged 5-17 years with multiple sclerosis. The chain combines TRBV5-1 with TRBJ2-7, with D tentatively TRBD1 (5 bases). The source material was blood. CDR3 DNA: TGCGCCAGCAGCTCAAACCAGGGCGGCTACGAGCAGTACTTC. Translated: CASSSNQGGYEQYF.